This T cell receptor beta chain was documented in a study of blood T cell repertoires in COVID-19. How the authors handled the data: For nucleated cells, counts were estimated from reference gene primer amplification. The table came from immunoSEQ multiplex PCR; TCRdb's copy has only in-frame clones and leaves some out. V and J calls and clone size are as listed in that table; D and trimming were resolved from the DNA. The sample carries some 490,000 clones, about 88% recorded once. Trimming took off 0 bases at V and 0 bases at J, with 13 bases between the two ends. CDR3 length: 16 amino acids. Germline CDR1 and CDR2: SGHRS and YFSETQ. Individuals drawn from 20 to 30 US areas were about 18 to 90 years old. This clone was seen once.

The sample taken for sequencing was PBMCs or T cells enriched from blood (not recorded which). The chain employs TRBV5-1 and TRBJ2-7, with a possible D match to TRBD1 (6 bases). This sequence originates from a woman aged 55-69 years who had recovered from COVID-19. The CDR3 sequence is CASSLGTGTHSYEQYF. In nucleotides, the CDR3 is TGCGCCAGCAGCTTGGGGACCGGGACACACTCCTACGAGCAGTACTTC.